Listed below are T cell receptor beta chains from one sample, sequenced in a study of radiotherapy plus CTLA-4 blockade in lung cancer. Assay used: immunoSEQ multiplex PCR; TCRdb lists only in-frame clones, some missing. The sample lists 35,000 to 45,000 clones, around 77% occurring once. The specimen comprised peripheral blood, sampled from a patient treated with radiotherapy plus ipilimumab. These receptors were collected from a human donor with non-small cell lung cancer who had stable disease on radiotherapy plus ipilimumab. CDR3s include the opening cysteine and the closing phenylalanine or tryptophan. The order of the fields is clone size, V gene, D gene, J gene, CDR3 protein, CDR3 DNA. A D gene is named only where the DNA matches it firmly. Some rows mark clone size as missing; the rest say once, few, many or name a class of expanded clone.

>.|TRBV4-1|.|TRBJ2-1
CASSQDFSKAYNEQFF
TGCGCCAGCAGCCAAGATTTTAGCAAGGCCTACAATGAGCAGTTCTTC
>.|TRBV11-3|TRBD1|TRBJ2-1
CASNLQGANEQFF
TGTGCCAGCAACTTACAGGGGGCAAATGAGCAGTTCTTC
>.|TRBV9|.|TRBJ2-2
CASSALRVENTGELFF
TGTGCCAGCAGCGCTCTCAGGGTCGAGAACACCGGGGAGCTGTTTTTT
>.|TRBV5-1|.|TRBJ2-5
CASSTDGQQETQYF
TGCGCCAGCAGCACGGATGGACAGCAAGAGACCCAGTACTTC
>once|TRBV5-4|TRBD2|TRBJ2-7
CASSLPGRGGEQYF
TGTGCCAGCAGCTTGCCAGGCCGGGGGGGTGAGCAGTACTTC
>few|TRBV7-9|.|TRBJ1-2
CASSPRGGGGSYGYTF
TGTGCCAGCAGCCCACGAGGGGGGGGCGGTAGCTATGGCTACACCTTC
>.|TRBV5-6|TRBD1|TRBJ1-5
CASSLGGGKGNQPQHF
TGTGCCAGCAGCTTGGGAGGGGGCAAGGGCAATCAGCCCCAGCATTTT
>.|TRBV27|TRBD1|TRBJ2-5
CASSFTSRDSSYF
TGTGCCAGCAGTTTTACCAGTCGGGACAGTTCGTACTTC
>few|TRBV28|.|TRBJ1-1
CASSLWQGNTEAFF
TGTGCCAGCAGCTTGTGGCAGGGGAACACTGAAGCTTTCTTT
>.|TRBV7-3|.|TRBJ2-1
CASSSSGDEQFF
TGTGCCAGCAGCTCTTCAGGGGATGAGCAGTTCTTC
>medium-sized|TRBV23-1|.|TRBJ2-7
CASSQSARSRHLAGEQYF
TGCGCCAGCAGTCAATCGGCCCGCTCGCGACATTTGGCTGGCGAGCAGTACTTC
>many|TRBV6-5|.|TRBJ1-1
CASSDRRRGTEAFF
TGTGCCAGCAGCGATCGTCGACGGGGCACTGAAGCTTTCTTT
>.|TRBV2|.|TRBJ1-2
CASSGQKYGYTF
TGTGCCAGCAGTGGGCAAAAGTATGGCTACACCTTC
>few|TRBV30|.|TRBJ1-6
CAWSPGVGGNSPLHF
TGTGCCTGGAGTCCCGGGGTAGGGGGTAATTCACCCCTCCACTTT
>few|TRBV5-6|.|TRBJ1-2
CASSWGEGSNYGYTF
TGTGCCAGCAGCTGGGGTGAGGGCTCCAACTATGGCTACACCTTC
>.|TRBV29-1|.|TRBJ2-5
CSVDRRDETQYF
TGCAGCGTTGATAGGAGGGACGAGACCCAGTACTTC
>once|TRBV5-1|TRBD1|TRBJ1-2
CASGQGPHYSDGYTF
TGCGCCAGTGGACAGGGCCCCCATTATTCAGATGGCTACACCTTC
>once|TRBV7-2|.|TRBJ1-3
CASSSSQGFSGNTIYF
TGTGCCAGCAGCTCTTCGCAGGGATTCTCTGGAAACACCATATATTTT
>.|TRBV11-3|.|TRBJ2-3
CASSSGTYTDTQYF
TGTGCCAGCAGCTCGGGGACTTACACAGATACGCAGTATTTT
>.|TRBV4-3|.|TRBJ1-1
CASREGLNRYTEAFF
TGCGCCAGCAGGGAGGGACTGAATAGGTACACTGAAGCTTTCTTT
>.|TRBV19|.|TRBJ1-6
CASSYKGRNSPLHF
TGTGCCAGTAGTTACAAGGGGCGGAATTCACCCCTCCACTTT
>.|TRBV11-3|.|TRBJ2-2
CASSLLNSFGELFF
TGTGCCAGCAGCTTACTCAACTCGTTCGGGGAGCTGTTTTTT
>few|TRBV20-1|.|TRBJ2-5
CSAEYQETQYF
TGCAGTGCTGAGTACCAAGAGACCCAGTACTTC
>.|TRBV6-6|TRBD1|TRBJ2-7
CASSDRGKGWYEQYF
TGTGCCAGCAGTGACAGGGGGAAAGGGTGGTACGAGCAGTACTTC
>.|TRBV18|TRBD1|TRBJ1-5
CASSGQGNQPQHF
TGTGCCAGCTCAGGACAGGGAAACCAGCCCCAGCATTTT
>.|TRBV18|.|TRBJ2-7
CASSWARDYEQYF
TGTGCCAGCTCATGGGCCCGAGACTACGAGCAGTACTTC
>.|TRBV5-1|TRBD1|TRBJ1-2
CASKEMTGVSYGYTF
TGCGCCAGCAAGGAAATGACAGGGGTTAGCTATGGCTACACCTTC
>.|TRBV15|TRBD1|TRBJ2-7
CATSREAQGASYEQYF
TGTGCCACCAGCAGAGAGGCGCAGGGGGCCTCCTACGAGCAGTACTTC
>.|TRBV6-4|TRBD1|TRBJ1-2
CASRRTGTNEFGYTF
TGTGCCAGCAGGAGGACAGGGACCAATGAATTCGGCTACACCTTC
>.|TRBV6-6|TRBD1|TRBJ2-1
CASSGQGALFYNEQFF
TGTGCCAGCAGCGGACAGGGGGCGCTTTTCTACAATGAGCAGTTCTTC
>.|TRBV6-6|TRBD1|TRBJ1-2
CASSYTGTGLDGYTF
TGTGCCAGCAGTTACACGGGGACAGGGTTGGACGGCTACACCTTC
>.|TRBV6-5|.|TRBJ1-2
CASSSGTLYGYTF
TGTGCCAGCAGTTCCGGGACATTGTATGGCTACACCTTC
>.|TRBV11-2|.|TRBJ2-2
CASSRFSAGELFF
TGTGCCAGCAGCCGGTTTTCCGCCGGGGAGCTGTTTTTT
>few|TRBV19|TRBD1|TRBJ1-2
CASSMRTGRGYTF
TGTGCCAGTAGTATGAGGACAGGGAGAGGCTACACCTTC
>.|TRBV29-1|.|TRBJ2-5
CSVLGEQETQYF
TGCAGCGTTCTGGGCGAGCAAGAGACCCAGTACTTC
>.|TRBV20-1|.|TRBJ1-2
CSALGGYTF
TGCAGTGCCCTCGGGGGCTACACCTTC
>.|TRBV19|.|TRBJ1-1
CASSIGLSRYTEAFF
TGTGCCAGTAGTATAGGACTGAGCCGGTACACTGAAGCTTTCTTT
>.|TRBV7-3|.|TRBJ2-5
CASSPVAQETQYF
TGTGCCAGCAGCCCGGTTGCTCAAGAGACCCAGTACTTC
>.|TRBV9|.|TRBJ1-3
CASSVRSSRGNTIYF
TGTGCCAGCAGCGTACGGTCGTCTCGGGGAAACACCATATATTTT
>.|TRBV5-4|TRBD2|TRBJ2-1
CASSTGLAISYNEQFF
TGTGCCAGCAGCACGGGACTAGCGATCTCCTACAATGAGCAGTTCTTC
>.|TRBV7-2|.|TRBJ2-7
CASSLDAGMYEQYF
TGTGCCAGCAGCTTAGATGCAGGGATGTACGAGCAGTACTTC
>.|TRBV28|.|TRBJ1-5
CASSVENQPQHF
TGTGCCAGCAGTGTTGAGAATCAGCCCCAGCATTTT
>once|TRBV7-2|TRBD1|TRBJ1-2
CASTSQGGGGGYTF
TGTGCCAGCACCTCACAGGGGGGAGGGGGTGGCTACACCTTC
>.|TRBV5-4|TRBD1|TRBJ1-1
CASSSPGQGNTEAFF
TGTGCCAGCAGCTCACCGGGACAGGGGAACACTGAAGCTTTCTTT
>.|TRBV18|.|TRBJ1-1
CASSPPSRGNTEAFF
TGTGCCAGCTCACCACCGTCCAGAGGGAACACTGAAGCTTTCTTT
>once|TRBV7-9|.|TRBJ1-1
CASSSLRAGTEAFF
TGTGCCAGCAGCTCACTCAGGGCTGGAACTGAAGCTTTCTTT
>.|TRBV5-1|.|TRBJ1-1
CASSLEAGIRAEAFF
TGCGCCAGCAGCTTGGAGGCAGGGATAAGGGCTGAAGCTTTCTTT
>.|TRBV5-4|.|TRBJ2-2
CASSSKQGFGGELFF
TGTGCCAGCAGCTCTAAACAGGGTTTTGGCGGGGAGCTGTTTTTT
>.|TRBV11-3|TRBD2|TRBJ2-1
CASSAAGGPYNEQFF
TGTGCCAGCAGCGCAGCGGGGGGGCCCTACAATGAGCAGTTCTTC
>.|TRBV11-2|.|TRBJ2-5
CASSSSAAGARETQYF
TGTGCCAGCAGCTCCTCGGCCGCCGGAGCTCGTGAGACCCAGTACTTC
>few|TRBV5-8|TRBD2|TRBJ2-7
CASSPVRSGLYEQYF
TGTGCCAGCAGCCCCGTTCGTAGCGGGCTGTACGAGCAGTACTTC
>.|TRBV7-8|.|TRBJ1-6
CASSLGTGFGSSPLHF
TGTGCCAGCAGCTTGGGTACAGGGTTTGGTTCGTCACCCCTCCACTTT
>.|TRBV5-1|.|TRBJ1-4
CASSLGGAANEKLFF
TGCGCCAGCAGCTTGGGGGGAGCCGCTAATGAAAAACTGTTTTTT
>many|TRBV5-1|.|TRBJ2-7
CASSLVGQNYEQYF
TGCGCCAGCAGCTTGGTAGGACAGAACTACGAGCAGTACTTC